The clone carrying this T cell receptor (beta chain) was detected a few times. Its specificity is not known. These data belong to a study of quantifying T cell responses using KT2 cells. For the study at large: RNA was reverse transcribed with TCR alpha and beta constant-region primers. Under optimum conditions, T4 ligation efficiency was estimated at more than 10%.

Germline lookup yields CDR1 PRHDT and CDR2 FYEKMQ (reference sequence). The CDR3 is made up of 17 amino acids. V trimming: 4 bases; J trimming: 2 bases; junction bases outside the gene matches: 9. KT2, a clone with a known TCR, was spiked into unfractionated PBMC. Different KT2-to-PBMC ratios were created with a constant PBMC count. Each cDNA got a UMI-containing oligo ligated at its 3' end. First-round PCR used about 4 cycles and beta primers RC1.1 and RC1.2 covering TRBC1 and TRBC2. TCRdb passed the UMI-ligation and nested PCR reads through MiXCR, listing each CDR3 protein once. Here the sample spans 42,000 or so distinct CDR3 sequences, about 15% being singletons. Study-wide results and limits: KT2 sequence counts showed saturation when very many KT2 cells were spiked in.

The chain has TRBV13 and TRBJ2-7, with TRBD2 matching 12 bases. The sample was PBMCs spiked with cells of the T cell clone KT2. The receptor's source is a human donor. The CDR3 region has the DNA TGTGCCAGCAGCTCACAAGATCTAGCGGGAGGGCCCTACGAGCAGTACTTC. This sequence encodes CASSSQDLAGGPYEQYF.